The 32 T cell receptor beta chains below were found in one sample sequenced in a study of blood T cell repertoires in COVID-19. Profiled with immunoSEQ multiplex PCR; TCRdb holds only in-frame clones, not every one. The repertoire holds 130,000 to 150,000 clones, with 85% to 90% as singletons. Input material: peripheral blood. These TCRs come from a man aged 18 to 30 with COVID-19, enrolled during active disease.

This clone was picked up a small number of times. The chain combines TRBV6-6 with TRBJ2-1; 9 nucleotides match TRBD2. This CDR3 contains 16 residues. Per the germline V gene, CDR1 is MNHNY and CDR2 is SVGAGI (reference sequence). V lost 0 bases and J lost 5; bases outside the gene matches: 5. Written as DNA, the CDR3 is TGTGCCAGCAGTTACTCCGGGGTAGCGGGAGACAATGAGCAGTTCTTC. This translates into CASSYSGVAGDNEQFF.

V and J are TRBV19 and TRBJ2-5, with D perhaps matching TRBD2 (5 bases). The ends were cut back, 1 base at V and 2 bases at J, with 8 bases in the middle. The CDR3 is 14 residues long. Germline V gene sequence: CDR1 LNHDA, CDR2 SQIVND (reference sequence). The CDR3 DNA follows: TGTGCCAGTAGTATAGGAGGGTTACAAGAGACCCAGTACTTC. Amino acid sequence: CASSIGGLQETQYF. Using reference TRBV19 and TRBJ2-5 for the parts outside the CDR3, the full variable domain is DGGITQSPKYLFRKEGQNVTLSCEQNLNHDAMYWYRQDPGQGLRLIYYSQIVNDFQKGDIAEGYSVSREKKESFPLTVTSAQKNPTAFYLCASSIGGLQETQYFGPGTRLLVL.

The chain joins TRBV6-2 or TRBV6-3 to TRBJ1-2, with TRBD1 identical over 10 bases. The ends lost 5 bases at V and 4 bases at J; junction bases unmatched: 7. CDR3 length: 15 amino acids. In germline, CDR1 is MNHEY, CDR2 SVGEGT. The CDR3 sequence is CASSNRQGAIYGYTF. The CDR3 DNA reads TGTGCCAGCAGTAACCGACAGGGGGCGATCTATGGCTACACCTTC.

The rearrangement uses TRBV28 and TRBJ2-2; D might be TRBD2 (5 bases). The V gene lost 6 bases and the J gene lost 2 bases, with 10 bases spanning the gap. In germline, CDR1 is MDHEN, CDR2 SYDVKM. This CDR3 contains 14 residues. Here the CDR3 DNA reads TGTGCCAGCAGACGGACTGTCAACACCGGGGAGCTGTTTTTT. Its protein product is CASRRTVNTGELFF.

The chain combines TRBV28 with TRBJ1-2; unclear D gene. V gave up 5 bases and J gave up 3 bases, with 10 bases separating them. The CDR3 loop spans 13 amino acids. CDR1 is MDHEN and CDR2 is SYDVKM in the germline V gene. CDR3 sequence (DNA): TGTGCCAGCAGTCCGACTCTAGACTATGGCTACACCTTC. Encoded protein: CASSPTLDYGYTF.

This clone has a single count. The chain recombines TRBV12-3 or TRBV12-4 with TRBJ2-7; D gene ambiguous. This CDR3 contains 11 residues. With 5 bases removed from V and 3 bases from J, the gap between germline ends came to 5 bases. CDR3 region: CASSRGYEQYF. CDR3 nucleotides: TGTGCCAGCAGTCGCGGCTACGAGCAGTACTTC.

In regard to this clone: The identical CDR3 is also encoded by other nucleotide sequences in the sample. The gene calls are TRBV9 and TRBJ2-3; the match to TRBD2 covers 8 bases. The junction had 6 bases not matched to a gene; V was cut back by 2 bases and J by 4 bases. Germline V gives CDR1 SGDLS, CDR2 YYNGEE. This CDR3 spans 15 amino acids. The CDR3 nucleotides are TGTGCCAGCAGCGTCAGCGGGAGAGGAGCAGATACGCAGTATTTT. It translates to CASSVSGRGADTQYF.

This sequence joins TRBV7-2 and TRBJ2-5; D remains unclear. From germline, CDR1 is SGHTA and CDR2 FQGNSA. CDR3 length: 16 residues. With 1 base removed from V and 5 bases from J, the gap between germline ends came to 17 bases. The CDR3 sequence is CASSLVWSGYGETQYF. CDR3 nucleotides: TGTGCCAGCAGCTTAGTGTGGTCTGGCTACGGGGAGACCCAGTACTTC.

This clone was counted a single time. The V call is TRBV27, the J call TRBJ1-6, with 9 positions matching TRBD1. The CDR3 consists of 14 residues. V dropped 6 bases and J dropped 7; count of bases not matched to a gene: 4. Germline CDR1 reads MNHEY; CDR2 reads SMNVEV (reference sequence). The CDR3 region is CASSFGQGNSPLHF. The CDR3 DNA sequence: TGTGCCAGCAGCTTCGGACAGGGGAATTCACCCCTCCACTTT.

The chain is built from TRBV27 and TRBJ2-2; D is uncertain. Germline loops: CDR1 MNHEY, CDR2 SMNVEV (reference sequence). This CDR3 is built from 13 residues. Trimming removed 2 bases at V and 6 bases at J, with 7 bases between. The CDR3 is CASSLSQAGELFF. Here the CDR3 DNA reads TGTGCCAGCAGTTTAAGTCAGGCCGGGGAGCTGTTTTTT.

Only one count was recorded for this clone. J is TRBJ2-7 and V is TRBV28; D gene uncertain. The germline CDR1 and CDR2 sequences are MDHEN and SYDVKM. V was clipped by 6 bases and J by 2 bases, with 14 bases between them. This CDR3 contains 14 residues. The CDR3 nucleotides are TGTGCCAGCAGCCGCAACCGGGTTCCCTACGAGCAGTACTTC. Its translation is CASSRNRVPYEQYF.

This clone was recorded only once. V gene TRBV6-1 combines with J gene TRBJ2-3; no clear D. The germline CDR1 and CDR2 sequences are MNHNS and SASEGT. V lost 2 bases and J 0 bases, leaving 6 bases between the germline ends. There are 14 residues in the CDR3. The CDR3: CASSEMYSTDTQYF. CDR3 in DNA: TGTGCCAGCAGTGAAATGTATAGCACAGATACGCAGTATTTT.

The V gene is TRBV7-2, the J gene TRBJ1-3; D possibly corresponds to TRBD1 (6 bases). This CDR3 has 12 residues. From germline, CDR1 is SGHTA and CDR2 FQGNSA. Trimming cost V 0 bases and J 11 bases, with 8 bases left between them. The CDR3 DNA follows: TGTGCCAGCAGCTTAGCCGGGGGGCCCATATATTTT. As protein: CASSLAGGPIYF.

The chain is built from TRBV9 and TRBJ2-6, with D hard to call. Germline V CDR1 and CDR2: SGDLS, YYNGEE. V was cut by 2 bases and J by 4 bases, with 4 bases left in between. The CDR3 consists of 13 residues. This CDR3 is CASSVSGANVLTF. CDR3 DNA: TGTGCCAGCAGCGTCTCCGGGGCCAACGTCCTGACTTTC.

The chain recombines TRBV28 with TRBJ2-1; 10 bases are a match to TRBD2. The germline CDR1 and CDR2 sequences are MDHEN and SYDVKM. This CDR3 region has 16 residues. Germline trimming cut 5 bases from V and 5 bases from J; bases unmatched to any gene: 9. CDR3 sequence (DNA): TGTGCCAGCAGTCCCATCTGGACTAGCGGAGACAATGAGCAGTTCTTC. Its translation: CASSPIWTSGDNEQFF.

This clone was counted only a few times. The V call is TRBV6-2 or TRBV6-3, the J call TRBJ1-6; D ambiguous. V dropped 5 bases and J dropped 10 bases, with 6 bases sitting between them. The germline V gene has CDR1 MNHEY and CDR2 SVGEGT. CDR3 length equals 11 residues. Here the CDR3 reads CASSRGSPLHF. The DNA for the CDR3 is TGTGCCAGCAGTCGCGGATCACCCCTCCACTTT.

The sample holds one count of this clone. V is TRBV5-1 and J is TRBJ2-3; D unclear. The CDR3 runs to 12 residues. Trimming pared 4 bases from V and 4 bases from J, leaving 7 bases between. From germline, CDR1 is SGHRS and CDR2 YFSETQ. The CDR3 sequence: CASSPVADTQYF. The CDR3 bases are TGCGCCAGCAGCCCAGTGGCAGATACGCAGTATTTT. Complete variable domain (other parts from reference TRBV5-1 and TRBJ2-3): KAGVTQTPRYLIKTRGQQVTLSCSPISGHRSVSWYQQTPGQGLQFLFEYFSETQRNKGNFPGRFSGRQFSNSRSEMNVSTLELGDSALYLCASSPVADTQYFGPGTRLTVL.

The chain combines TRBV5-5 with TRBJ1-3, with a possible D match to TRBD1 (5 bases). The germline V gene encodes CDR1 SGHKS and CDR2 YYEKEE (reference sequence). The germline V and J ends were trimmed by 0 bases and 0 bases, with 7 bases remaining between them. This CDR3 is built from 15 residues. The CDR3 loop reads CASSLGQNSGNTIYF. DNA for the CDR3: TGTGCCAGCAGCTTGGGACAGAACTCTGGAAACACCATATATTTT.

This clone appeared once. The chain carries TRBV5-1 and TRBJ2-3; maybe TRBD2 (6 bases). With 2 bases removed from V and 3 bases from J, the gap between germline ends came to 13 bases. Germline CDR1 is SGHRS and CDR2 is YFSETQ. The CDR3 consists of 15 residues. The CDR3 nucleotides are TGCGCCAGCAGCTTTGCCGGGACTTTGACAGATACGCAGTATTTT. Translated, it gives CASSFAGTLTDTQYF. The whole variable domain, filled in from reference TRBV5-1 and TRBJ2-3, reads KAGVTQTPRYLIKTRGQQVTLSCSPISGHRSVSWYQQTPGQGLQFLFEYFSETQRNKGNFPGRFSGRQFSNSRSEMNVSTLELGDSALYLCASSFAGTLTDTQYFGPGTRLTVL.

In its sample, this clone was seen once. The chain recombines TRBV6-2 or TRBV6-3 with TRBJ1-2, with D possibly TRBD1 on 5 matching bases. CDR1 and CDR2 (germline): MNHEY, SVGEGT. The V end was cut by 4 bases, the J end by 6 bases, with 15 bases between. CDR3 length: 14 amino acids. Here the CDR3 DNA reads TGTGCCAGCAGTTTTTCGGACACGACGGATGGCTACACCTTC. This gives the protein CASSFSDTTDGYTF.

This clone was picked up one time. The chain employs TRBV2 and TRBJ2-7, with 7 bases that match TRBD2. Germline CDR1 reads SNHLY; CDR2 reads FYNNEI. The CDR3 is 17 residues long. Trimming took 6 bases from V and 4 from J; bases not matched to a gene: 18. The CDR3 region has the DNA TGTGCCAGCAGCCGCGGCGTGGCTAGCGGAAATCAATACGAGCAGTACTTC. As protein: CASSRGVASGNQYEQYF.

This chain connects TRBV24-1 to TRBJ2-5; 9 bases line up with TRBD1. Trimming at V came to 5 bases and at J to 4 bases, leaving 13 bases not matched to a gene. The CDR3 covers 17 residues. CDR1 and CDR2 from the germline V gene are KGHDR and SFDVKD. CDR3 region: CATSGGFGRTGVETQYF. CDR3 sequence (DNA): TGTGCCACCAGTGGGGGCTTTGGCCGGACAGGGGTAGAGACCCAGTACTTC.

The chain has TRBV10-2 and TRBJ2-4; D ambiguous. V was clipped by 3 bases and J by 2 bases, with 8 bases between them. CDR3 length equals 14 residues. Germline CDR1 is WSHSY and CDR2 is SAAADI. The CDR3 DNA sequence: TGCGCCAGCAGTGAAGGCGGAACCAAAAACATTCAGTACTTC. Protein sequence: CASSEGGTKNIQYF.

This clone came up once. The J gene is TRBJ2-1, the V gene TRBV5-4, with 7 bases fitting TRBD1. This CDR3 contains 15 residues. Trimming at V came to 0 bases and at J to 1 base, leaving 1 base not matched to a gene. Per the germline V gene, CDR1 is SGHNT and CDR2 is YYREEE (reference sequence). The CDR3 region has the DNA TGTGCCAGCAGCTTGGACAGGGGTTCCTACAATGAGCAGTTCTTC. Its protein is CASSLDRGSYNEQFF.

The rearrangement uses TRBV24-1 and TRBJ2-2, with D possibly matching TRBD2 (6 bases). V was trimmed by 4 bases and J by 7 bases, leaving 9 bases between them. CDR3 length: 13 residues. Germline V lookup: CDR1 KGHDR, CDR2 SFDVKD. The CDR3 spells CATSDAGRGELFF. The CDR3 DNA follows: TGTGCCACCAGTGACGCGGGACGCGGGGAGCTGTTTTTT.

This chain connects TRBV5-4 to TRBJ2-7; no clear D gene. CDR1 and CDR2 (germline): SGHNT, YYREEE (reference sequence). This CDR3 spans 16 amino acids. Trimming took 0 bases from V and 1 from J, leaving 14 bases between them. CDR3 loop: CASSLGIQATSYEQYF. The CDR3 DNA sequence: TGTGCCAGCAGCTTGGGAATCCAGGCTACGTCCTACGAGCAGTACTTC.

This chain links TRBV27 with TRBJ2-1; 9 positions match TRBD2. The CDR3 is 17 residues long. The germline CDR1 and CDR2 sequences are MNHEY and SMNVEV (reference sequence). With V trimmed by 5 bases and J by 5 bases, 13 bases remained unmatched. CDR3 loop: CASSLNWREGLHNEQFF. In DNA, the CDR3 is TGTGCCAGCAGTCTCAATTGGCGGGAGGGCCTTCACAATGAGCAGTTCTTC.

The V call is TRBV7-8, the J call TRBJ2-2; 7 bases are shared with TRBD1. The CDR3 has 15 amino acids. V dropped 5 bases and J dropped 3; count of bases not matched to a gene: 6. The V gene's germline CDR1 is SGHVS and CDR2 FQNEAQ. Here the CDR3 DNA reads TGTGCCAGCAGCCCCGGACAGGCTTACACCGGGGAGCTGTTTTTT. The encoded protein is CASSPGQAYTGELFF. The full variable domain, with the rest looked up from reference TRBV7-8 and TRBJ2-2, is GAGVSQSPRYKVAKRGQDVALRCDPISGHVSLFWYQQALGQGPEFLTYFQNEAQLDKSGLPSDRFFAERPEGSVSTLKIQRTQQEDSAVYLCASSPGQAYTGELFFGEGSRLTVL.

V usage is TRBV10-1 and J usage is TRBJ2-3; TRBD2 matches at 7 bases. V shed 0 bases and J 2 bases; nucleotides not matched to a gene: 5. Germline CDR1 WNHNN, CDR2 SYGVQD (reference sequence). This CDR3 region has 16 residues. CDR3 amino acids: CASSESWDYLTDTQYF. In nucleotides, the CDR3 is TGCGCCAGCAGTGAGTCCTGGGACTATCTCACAGATACGCAGTATTTT.

V and J are TRBV7-9 and TRBJ2-7; 10 bases fit TRBD1. V gave up 5 bases and J gave up 2 bases; unmatched junction bases: 15. Germline V gene data show CDR1 as SEHNR and CDR2 as FQNEAQ (reference sequence). CDR3 length: 18 amino acids. The CDR3 coding sequence is TGTGCCAGCAGCGGACCGGGACAGGGGATAGGGTTCCCCTACGAGCAGTACTTC. Translated, it gives CASSGPGQGIGFPYEQYF. Full variable domain (missing parts from reference TRBV7-9 and TRBJ2-7): DTGVSQNPRHKITKRGQNVTFRCDPISEHNRLYWYRQTLGQGPEFLTYFQNEAQLEKSRLLSDRFSAERPKGSFSTLEIQRTEQGDSAMYLCASSGPGQGIGFPYEQYFGPGTRLTVT.

The chain combines TRBV30 with TRBJ1-2; 7 bases agree with TRBD1. V was pared by 1 base and J by 0 bases, with 5 bases of the junction left unmatched. The CDR3 totals 15 residues. From germline, CDR1 is GTSNPN and CDR2 SVGIG (reference sequence). The CDR3 DNA sequence: TGTGCCTGGAGTGGCGGGGACAGTTCTAACTATGGCTACACCTTC. It specifies CAWSGGDSSNYGYTF.

This clone was found once. The chain recombines TRBV5-1 with TRBJ1-2; D gene unclear. Germline-derived CDR1 and CDR2 are SGHRS and YFSETQ. Trimming pared 4 bases from V and 4 bases from J, leaving 14 bases between. This CDR3 spans 14 amino acids. CDR3 protein: CASSREEDSYGYTF. The CDR3 region has the DNA TGCGCCAGCAGCCGCGAAGAGGATAGCTATGGCTACACCTTC.